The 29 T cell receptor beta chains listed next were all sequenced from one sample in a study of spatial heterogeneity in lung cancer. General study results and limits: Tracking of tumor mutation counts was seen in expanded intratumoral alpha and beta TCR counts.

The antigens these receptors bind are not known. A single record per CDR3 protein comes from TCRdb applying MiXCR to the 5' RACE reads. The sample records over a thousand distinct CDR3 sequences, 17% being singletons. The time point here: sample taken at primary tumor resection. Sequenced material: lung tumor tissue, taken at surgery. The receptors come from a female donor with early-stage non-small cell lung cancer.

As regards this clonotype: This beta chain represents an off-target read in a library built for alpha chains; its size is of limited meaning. Here the CDR3 reads CASSQGLAGAGGGELFF. The CDR3 DNA sequence: TGTGCCAGCAGCCAAGGGCTAGCGGGAGCTGGTGGCGGGGAGCTGTTTTTT. The chain joins TRBV3-1 to TRBJ2-2; 10 bases agree with TRBD2. CDR3 length: 17 amino acids. Per the germline V gene, CDR1 is LGHDT and CDR2 is YNNKEL (reference sequence). The V segment lost 1 base and the J segment 7 bases; nucleotides outside the gene matches: 9.

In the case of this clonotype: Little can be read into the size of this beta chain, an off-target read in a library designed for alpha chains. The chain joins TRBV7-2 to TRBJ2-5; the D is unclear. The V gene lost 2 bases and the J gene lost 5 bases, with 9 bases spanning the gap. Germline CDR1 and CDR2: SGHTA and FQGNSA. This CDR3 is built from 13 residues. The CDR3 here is CASSLTPAETQYF. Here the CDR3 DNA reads TGTGCCAGCAGCTTAACCCCTGCGGAGACCCAGTACTTC.

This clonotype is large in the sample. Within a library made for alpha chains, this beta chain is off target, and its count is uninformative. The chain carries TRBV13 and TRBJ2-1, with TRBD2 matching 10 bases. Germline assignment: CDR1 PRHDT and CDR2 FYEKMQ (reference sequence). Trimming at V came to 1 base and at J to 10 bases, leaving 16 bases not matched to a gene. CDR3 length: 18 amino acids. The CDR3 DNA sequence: TGTGCCAGCAGCTTAGTCCCTAAGCTCCAGCGGGGGGGCAAGGAGCAGTTCTTC. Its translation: CASSLVPKLQRGGKEQFF.

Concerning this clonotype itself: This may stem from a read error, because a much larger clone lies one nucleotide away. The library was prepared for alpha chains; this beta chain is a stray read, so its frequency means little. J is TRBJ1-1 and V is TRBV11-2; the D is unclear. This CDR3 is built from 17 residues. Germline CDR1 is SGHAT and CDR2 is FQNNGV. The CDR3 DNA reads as TGTGCCAGCAGCCCCCAGACTCCAGGCCCGACGAACTCTGAAGCTTTCTTT. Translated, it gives CASSPQTPGPTNSEAFF.

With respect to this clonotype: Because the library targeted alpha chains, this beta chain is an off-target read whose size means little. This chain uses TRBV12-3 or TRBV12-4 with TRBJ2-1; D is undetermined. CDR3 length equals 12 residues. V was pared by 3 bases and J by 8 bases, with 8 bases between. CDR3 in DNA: TGTGCCAGCAGTTTCTCAGAGGATGAGCAGTTCTTC. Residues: CASSFSEDEQFF.

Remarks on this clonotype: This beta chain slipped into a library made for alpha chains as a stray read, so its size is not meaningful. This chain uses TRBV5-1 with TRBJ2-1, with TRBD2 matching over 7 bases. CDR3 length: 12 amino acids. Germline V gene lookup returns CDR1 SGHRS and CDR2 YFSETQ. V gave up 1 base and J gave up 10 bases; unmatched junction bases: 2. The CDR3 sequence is CASSLLAEEQFF. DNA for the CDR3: TGCGCCAGCAGCTTGCTAGCGGAGGAGCAGTTCTTC.

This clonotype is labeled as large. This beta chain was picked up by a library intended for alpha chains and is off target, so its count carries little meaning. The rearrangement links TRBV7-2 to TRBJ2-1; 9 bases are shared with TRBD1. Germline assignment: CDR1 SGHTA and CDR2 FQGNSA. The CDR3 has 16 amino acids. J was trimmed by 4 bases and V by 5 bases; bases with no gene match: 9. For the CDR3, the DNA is TGTGCCAGCAGCACCCAACCGGGACAGGGTTACAATGAGCAGTTCTTC. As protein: CASSTQPGQGYNEQFF.

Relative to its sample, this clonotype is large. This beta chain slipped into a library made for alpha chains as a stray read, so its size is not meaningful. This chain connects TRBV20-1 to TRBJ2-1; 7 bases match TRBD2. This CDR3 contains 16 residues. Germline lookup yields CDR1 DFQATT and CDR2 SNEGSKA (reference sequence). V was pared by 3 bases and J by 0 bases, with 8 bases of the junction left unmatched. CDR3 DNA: TGCAGTGCTAGTCACCCCGGGGGGTACTCCTACAATGAGCAGTTCTTC. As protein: CSASHPGGYSYNEQFF.

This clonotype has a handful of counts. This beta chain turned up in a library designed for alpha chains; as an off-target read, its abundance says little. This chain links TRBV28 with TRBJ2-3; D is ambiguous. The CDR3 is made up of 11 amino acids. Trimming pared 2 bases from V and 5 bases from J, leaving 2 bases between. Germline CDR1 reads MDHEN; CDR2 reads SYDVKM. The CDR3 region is CASSLRDTQYF. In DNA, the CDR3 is TGTGCCAGCAGTTTAAGAGATACGCAGTATTTT.

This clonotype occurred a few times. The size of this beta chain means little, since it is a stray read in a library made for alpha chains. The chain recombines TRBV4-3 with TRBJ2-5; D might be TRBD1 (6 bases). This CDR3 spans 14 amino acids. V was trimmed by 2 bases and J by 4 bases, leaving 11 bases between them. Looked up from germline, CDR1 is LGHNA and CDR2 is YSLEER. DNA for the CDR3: TGCGCCAGCAGCCAATTACAGGGAGCAGAGACCCAGTACTTC. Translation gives CASSQLQGAETQYF.

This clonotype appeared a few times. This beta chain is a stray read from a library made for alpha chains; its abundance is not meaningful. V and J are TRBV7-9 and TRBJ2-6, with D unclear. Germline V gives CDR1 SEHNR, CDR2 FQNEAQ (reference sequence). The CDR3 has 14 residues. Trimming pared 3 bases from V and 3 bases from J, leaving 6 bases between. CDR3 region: CASSLGNGANVLTF. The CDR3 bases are TGTGCCAGCAGCTTGGGGAATGGGGCCAACGTCCTGACTTTC. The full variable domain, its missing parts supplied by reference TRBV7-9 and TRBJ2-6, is DTGVSQNPRHKITKRGQNVTFRCDPISEHNRLYWYRQTLGQGPEFLTYFQNEAQLEKSRLLSDRFSAERPKGSFSTLEIQRTEQGDSAMYLCASSLGNGANVLTFGAGSRLTVL.

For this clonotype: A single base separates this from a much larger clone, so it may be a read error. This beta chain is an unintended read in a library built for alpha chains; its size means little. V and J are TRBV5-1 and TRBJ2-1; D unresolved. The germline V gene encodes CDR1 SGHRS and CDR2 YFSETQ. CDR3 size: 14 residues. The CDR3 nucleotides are TGCGCCAGCAGGGTGGAGAGCTCCTACAATGGGCAGTTCTTC. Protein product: CASRVESSYNGQFF.

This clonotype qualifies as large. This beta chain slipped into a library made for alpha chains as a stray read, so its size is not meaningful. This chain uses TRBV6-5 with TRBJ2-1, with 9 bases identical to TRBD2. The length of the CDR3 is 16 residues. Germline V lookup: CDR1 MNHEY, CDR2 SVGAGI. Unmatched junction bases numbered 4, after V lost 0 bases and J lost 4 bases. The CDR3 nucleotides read TGTGCCAGCAGTTACTCAGGCGGGGGGGGTTACAATGAGCAGTTCTTC. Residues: CASSYSGGGGYNEQFF.

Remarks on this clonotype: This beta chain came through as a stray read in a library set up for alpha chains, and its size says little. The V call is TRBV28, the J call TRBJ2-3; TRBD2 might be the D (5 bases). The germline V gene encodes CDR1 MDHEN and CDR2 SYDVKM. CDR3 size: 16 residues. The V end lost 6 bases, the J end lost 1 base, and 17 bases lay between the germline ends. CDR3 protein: CASSPPGNIGTDTQYF. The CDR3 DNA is TGTGCCAGCAGCCCTCCGGGGAATATAGGCACAGATACGCAGTATTTT.

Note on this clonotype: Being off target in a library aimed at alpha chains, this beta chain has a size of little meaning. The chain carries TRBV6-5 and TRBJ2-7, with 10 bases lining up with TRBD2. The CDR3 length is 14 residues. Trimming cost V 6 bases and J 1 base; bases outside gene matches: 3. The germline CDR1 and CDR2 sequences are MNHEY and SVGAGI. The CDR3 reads CASSQREGSYEQYF. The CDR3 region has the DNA TGTGCCAGCAGCCAGCGGGAGGGATCCTACGAGCAGTACTTC.

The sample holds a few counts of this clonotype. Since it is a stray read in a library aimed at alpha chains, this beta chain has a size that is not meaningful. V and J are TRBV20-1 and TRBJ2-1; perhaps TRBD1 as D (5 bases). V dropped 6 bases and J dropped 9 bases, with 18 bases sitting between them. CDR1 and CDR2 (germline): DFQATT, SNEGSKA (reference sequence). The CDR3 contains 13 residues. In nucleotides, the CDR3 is TGCAGTGCAACCGTACCAGGGAAAATTGAGCAGTTCTTC. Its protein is CSATVPGKIEQFF.

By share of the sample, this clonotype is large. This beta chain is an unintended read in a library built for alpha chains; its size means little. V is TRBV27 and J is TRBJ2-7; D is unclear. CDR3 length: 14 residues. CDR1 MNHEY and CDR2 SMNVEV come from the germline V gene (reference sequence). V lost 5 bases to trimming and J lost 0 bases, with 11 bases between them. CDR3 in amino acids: CASSQPILSYEQYF. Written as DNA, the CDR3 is TGTGCCAGCAGTCAACCGATTCTCTCCTACGAGCAGTACTTC.

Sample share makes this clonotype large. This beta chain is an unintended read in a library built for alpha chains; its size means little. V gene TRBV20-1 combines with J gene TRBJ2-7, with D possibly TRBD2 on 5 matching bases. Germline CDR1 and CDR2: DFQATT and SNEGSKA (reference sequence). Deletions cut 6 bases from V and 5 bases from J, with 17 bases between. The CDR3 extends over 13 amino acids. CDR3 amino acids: CSANIPGSDEQYF. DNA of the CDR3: TGCAGTGCCAATATTCCGGGGTCGGACGAGCAGTACTTC.

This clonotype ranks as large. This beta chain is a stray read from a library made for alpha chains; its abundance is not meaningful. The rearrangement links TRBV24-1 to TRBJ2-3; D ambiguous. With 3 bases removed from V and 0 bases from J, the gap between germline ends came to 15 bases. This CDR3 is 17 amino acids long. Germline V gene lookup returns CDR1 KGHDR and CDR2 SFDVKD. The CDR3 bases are TGTGCCACCAGTGATCCCCCGACGTCACCTAGCACAGATACGCAGTATTTT. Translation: CATSDPPTSPSTDTQYF.

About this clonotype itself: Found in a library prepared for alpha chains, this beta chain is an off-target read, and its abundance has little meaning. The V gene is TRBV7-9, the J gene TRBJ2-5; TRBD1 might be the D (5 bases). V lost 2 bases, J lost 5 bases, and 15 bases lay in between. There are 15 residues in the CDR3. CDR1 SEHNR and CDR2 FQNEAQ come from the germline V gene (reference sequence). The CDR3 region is CASSLRLRQSETQYF. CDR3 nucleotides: TGTGCCAGCAGCTTAAGATTGCGACAGAGCGAGACCCAGTACTTC.

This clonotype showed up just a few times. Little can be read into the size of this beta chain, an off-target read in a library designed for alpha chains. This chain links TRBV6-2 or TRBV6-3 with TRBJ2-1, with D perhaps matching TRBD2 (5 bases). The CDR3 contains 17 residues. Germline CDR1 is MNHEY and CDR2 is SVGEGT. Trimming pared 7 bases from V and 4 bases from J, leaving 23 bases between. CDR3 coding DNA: TGTGCCAGCACAGGCGTCGTAGGAGGATTTCGGTACAATGAGCAGTTCTTC. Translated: CASTGVVGGFRYNEQFF.

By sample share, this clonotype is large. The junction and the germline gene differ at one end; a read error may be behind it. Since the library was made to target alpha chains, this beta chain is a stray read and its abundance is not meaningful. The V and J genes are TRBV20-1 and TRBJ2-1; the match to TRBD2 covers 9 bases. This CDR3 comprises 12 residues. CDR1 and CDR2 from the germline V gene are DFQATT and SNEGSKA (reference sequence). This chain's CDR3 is CSPSGAYNEQFF. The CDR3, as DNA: TGCAGTCCTAGCGGGGCCTACAATGAGCAGTTCTTC.

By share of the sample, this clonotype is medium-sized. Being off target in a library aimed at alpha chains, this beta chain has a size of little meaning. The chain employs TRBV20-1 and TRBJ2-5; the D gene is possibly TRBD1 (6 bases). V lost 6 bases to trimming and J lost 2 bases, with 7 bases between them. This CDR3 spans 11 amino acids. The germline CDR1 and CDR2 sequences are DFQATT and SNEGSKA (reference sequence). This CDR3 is CSAQGQETQYF. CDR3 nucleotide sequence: TGCAGTGCACAGGGACAAGAGACCCAGTACTTC.

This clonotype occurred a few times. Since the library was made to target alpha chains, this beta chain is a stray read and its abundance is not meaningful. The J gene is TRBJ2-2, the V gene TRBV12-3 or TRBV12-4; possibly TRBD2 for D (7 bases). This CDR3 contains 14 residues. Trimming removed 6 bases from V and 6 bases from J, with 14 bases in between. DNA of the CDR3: TGTGCCAGCAGACGTGACGGGGGGCCCGGGGAGCTGTTTTTT. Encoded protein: CASRRDGGPGELFF.

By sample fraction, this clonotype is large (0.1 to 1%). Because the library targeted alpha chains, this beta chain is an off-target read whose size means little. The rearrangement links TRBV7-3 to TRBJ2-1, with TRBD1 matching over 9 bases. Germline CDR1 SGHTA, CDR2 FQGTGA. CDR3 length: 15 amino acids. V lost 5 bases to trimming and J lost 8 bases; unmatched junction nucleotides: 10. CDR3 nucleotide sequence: TGTGCCAGCAGCCCAAGACAGGGGGTCAGAGATGAGCAGTTCTTC. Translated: CASSPRQGVRDEQFF.

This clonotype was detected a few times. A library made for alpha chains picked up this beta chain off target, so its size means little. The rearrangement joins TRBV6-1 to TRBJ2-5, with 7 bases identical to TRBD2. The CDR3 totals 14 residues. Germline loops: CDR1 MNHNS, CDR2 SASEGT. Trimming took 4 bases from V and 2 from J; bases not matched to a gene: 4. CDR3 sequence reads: CASSVAGVQETQYF. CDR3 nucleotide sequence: TGTGCCAGCAGTGTCGCGGGGGTACAAGAGACCCAGTACTTC.

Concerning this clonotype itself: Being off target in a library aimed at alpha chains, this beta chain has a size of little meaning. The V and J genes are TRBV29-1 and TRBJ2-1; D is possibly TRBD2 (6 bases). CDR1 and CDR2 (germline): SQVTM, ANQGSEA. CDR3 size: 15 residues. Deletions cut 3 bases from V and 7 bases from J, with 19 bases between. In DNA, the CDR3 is TGCAGCGTTGAGGAACTCACGGGGAGGATGAATGAGCAGTTCTTC. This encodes CSVEELTGRMNEQFF.

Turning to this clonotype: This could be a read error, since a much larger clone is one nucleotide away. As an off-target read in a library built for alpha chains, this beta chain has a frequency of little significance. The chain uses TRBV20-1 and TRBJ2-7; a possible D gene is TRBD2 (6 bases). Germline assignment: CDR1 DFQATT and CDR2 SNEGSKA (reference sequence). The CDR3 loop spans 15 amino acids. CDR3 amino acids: CSAAPLGGVTYERYF. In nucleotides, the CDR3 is TGCAGTGCTGCTCCCCTGGGAGGAGTTACCTACGAGCGGTACTTC.

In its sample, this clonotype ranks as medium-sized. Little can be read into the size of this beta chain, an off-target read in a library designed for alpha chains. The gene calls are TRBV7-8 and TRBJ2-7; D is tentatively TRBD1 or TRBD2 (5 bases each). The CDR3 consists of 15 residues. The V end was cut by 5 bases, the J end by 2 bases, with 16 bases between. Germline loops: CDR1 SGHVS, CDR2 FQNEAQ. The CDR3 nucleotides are TGTGCCAGCAGCCTGGGACCGCTACCCACCTACGAGCAGTACGTC. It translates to CASSLGPLPTYEQYV.